One sample yielded the 15 T cell receptor beta chains listed below, sequenced in a study of monozygotic twins with inflammatory bowel disease. After re-calling the 5' RACE reads, TCRdb lists one entry per CDR3 protein, DNA absent. The repertoire table contains fewer than 550,000 distinct CDR3 sequences. The sample comprised blood. The receptor source for this set is a human donor with ulcerative colitis or Crohn's disease, or a healthy co-twin of an affected twin (not recorded which).

The genes are TRBV30 and TRBJ2-2; with no DNA, the TCRdb D assignment of TRBD1 cannot be verified. This CDR3 region has 13 residues. The germline V gene encodes CDR1 GTSNPN and CDR2 SVGIG (reference sequence). The chain's CDR3 is CACPGKGPGELFF. Variable domain in full (rest from reference TRBV30 and TRBJ2-2): SQTIHQWPATLVQPVGSPLSLECTVEGTSNPNLYWYRQAAGRGLQLLFYSVGIGQISSEVPQNLSASRPQDRQFILSSKKLLLSDSGFYLCACPGKGPGELFFGEGSRLTVL.

The chain recombines TRBV5-1 with TRBJ2-1. The germline gives CDR1 SGHRS, CDR2 YFSETQ. There are 16 residues in the CDR3. This CDR3 reads CASSLGGQGAYNEQFF.

This chain links TRBV7-2 with TRBJ2-3; the TCRdb D gene call, TRBD1, has no DNA to confirm it. The CDR3 covers 14 residues. CDR1 and CDR2 from the germline V gene are SGHTA and FQGNSA. CDR3: CASSRDAGTDTQYF.

The rearrangement uses TRBV6-5 and TRBJ2-1. CDR3 size: 17 residues. CDR1 and CDR2 from the germline V gene are MNHEY and SVGAGI. The CDR3 protein is CASSYYLGGSSYNEQFF.

This chain joins TRBV5-1 and TRBJ2-7; checking the TCRdb D call of TRBD1 is not possible without DNA. Germline loops: CDR1 SGHRS, CDR2 YFSETQ. The CDR3 consists of 16 residues. The CDR3 loop is CASSLSPGQASYEQYF.

J is TRBJ1-2 and V is TRBV6-6; lacking DNA, the TRBD1 call made by TCRdb goes unchecked. The CDR3 sequence is 13 residues long. Germline CDR1 MNHNY, CDR2 SVGAGI (reference sequence). CDR3 region: CASTRTGVVGYTF.

The chain joins TRBV27 to TRBJ2-1. The CDR3 has 15 residues. The germline CDR1 and CDR2 sequences are MNHEY and SMNVEV (reference sequence). Here the CDR3 reads CASSLYRTRYNEQFF.

The V and J genes are TRBV6-5 and TRBJ1-2; absent DNA, TCRdb's TRBD1 call cannot be checked. This CDR3 is built from 17 residues. CDR1 is MNHEY and CDR2 is SVGAGI in the germline V gene. CDR3 amino acids: CASSYSYGPGGNYGYTF.

The V and J genes are TRBV11-2 and TRBJ2-1; the TCRdb call, TRBD1, lacks DNA for checking. From germline, CDR1 is SGHAT and CDR2 FQNNGV. The CDR3 sequence is 17 residues long. This chain's CDR3 is CASSLKRGTGRQNEQFF.

V gene TRBV29-1 combines with J gene TRBJ1-2; as DNA is missing, the TRBD1 call by TCRdb cannot be tested. The CDR3 has 12 amino acids. The germline gives CDR1 SQVTM, CDR2 ANQGSEA. The CDR3 loop reads CSVKQGNYGYTF.

The chain has TRBV30 and TRBJ2-2; TCRdb lists TRBD1, though no DNA is available to test this call. From germline, CDR1 is GTSNPN and CDR2 SVGIG (reference sequence). This CDR3 comprises 12 residues. CDR3: CAWNAGPGELFF. The variable domain in full, completed from reference TRBV30 and TRBJ2-2, reads SQTIHQWPATLVQPVGSPLSLECTVEGTSNPNLYWYRQAAGRGLQLLFYSVGIGQISSEVPQNLSASRPQDRQFILSSKKLLLSDSGFYLCAWNAGPGELFFGEGSRLTVL.

The V and J genes are TRBV29-1 and TRBJ2-7; TCRdb indicates TRBD1, and absent DNA this call remains unverified. The CDR3 extends over 15 amino acids. Germline-derived CDR1 and CDR2 are SQVTM and ANQGSEA. CDR3 loop: CSVEDFGQGDYEQYF.

The CDR3 region is CASSLARASGNTIYF. The chain couples TRBV7-2 to TRBJ1-3. This CDR3 contains 15 residues. From germline, CDR1 is SGHTA and CDR2 FQGNSA.

V gene TRBV12-3 or TRBV12-4 combines with J gene TRBJ1-2; the TCRdb D gene call, TRBD1, has no DNA to confirm it. There are 14 residues in the CDR3. The CDR3 loop reads CASSLLFPGSGYTF.

This chain uses TRBV2 with TRBJ1-5. The CDR3 is 15 amino acids. Per germline, CDR1 SNHLY and CDR2 FYNNEI. The chain's CDR3 is CACTEGPAGNQPQHF.